This T cell receptor beta chain came from a study of identical twins. Whole-study findings and limits: A lower insertion count was a feature of abundant cord blood beta clonotypes, with no such feature in memory repertoires. The study drew conclusions from cross-sectional statistical analysis, not from following the same donors.

TCRdb re-analysed the 5' RACE reads in MiXCR, keeping a single row per CDR3 protein. Of about 890,000 distinct CDR3 sequences listed, approximately 13% are singletons. This clonotype was counted a few times. Its specificity is not known. These sequences were also reported in another study, on yellow fever vaccine responses in identical twins.

The clonotype originates from a young woman in good health. Sequences were obtained from PBMCs.

The CDR3 DNA reads TGCAGTGGTTCACAGGGAACCTACGAGCAGTACGTC. It yields the protein CSGSQGTYEQYV. The rearrangement links TRBV20-1 to TRBJ2-7, with D possibly matching TRBD1 (6 bases). V was trimmed by 7 bases and J by 2 bases, leaving 12 bases between them. Germline V gene lookup returns CDR1 DFQATT and CDR2 SNEGSKA (reference sequence). The CDR3 is made up of 12 amino acids.